Presented here are 26 T cell receptor beta chains from one specimen sequenced in a study of T-cell memory formation after mild COVID-19. TCRdb ran MiXCR on the 5' RACE reads and lists one entry per CDR3 protein. The sample contains approximately 570,000 distinct CDR3 sequences, roughly 18% of which appear only once. Sequencing was performed on PBMCs or a T cell subset sorted from them (not recorded which). These receptors were obtained from an adult woman who had mild COVID-19 (a few samples of this study predate the infection). Cell type and time point are not known.

Only a few counts were recorded for this clonotype. The V gene is TRBV4-1, the J gene TRBJ2-3; 8 nucleotides line up with TRBD1. The CDR3 length is 18 residues. Germline V CDR1 and CDR2: MGHRA, YSYEKL. After removal of 5 bases from V and 1 base from J, the junction contained 14 bases not matched to a gene. The CDR3 nucleotides read TGCGCCAGCAGCGATAGTTATCTTTCGACAGGGGGCACAGATACGCAGTATTTT. Protein: CASSDSYLSTGGTDTQYF.

This clonotype has just a few counts. V gene TRBV3-1 combines with J gene TRBJ1-1, with D hard to call. The CDR3 covers 13 residues. Germline values: CDR1 LGHDT, CDR2 YNNKEL (reference sequence). V was shortened by 0 bases and J by 1 base, with 3 bases between the two germline ends. The CDR3 region has the DNA TGTGCCAGCAGCCAAGATGCGAACACTGAAGCTTTCTTT. This translates into CASSQDANTEAFF.

The J gene is TRBJ1-1, the V gene TRBV29-1, with D possibly matching TRBD1 (6 bases). The CDR3 spans 13 residues. V was trimmed by 6 bases and J by 4 bases, leaving 15 bases between them. Germline-derived CDR1 and CDR2 are SQVTM and ANQGSEA. CDR3 sequence: CSVGTKSITEAFF. CDR3 bases: TGCAGCGTAGGGACAAAAAGCATCACTGAAGCTTTCTTT. The full variable domain, completed using reference TRBV29-1 and TRBJ1-1, is SAVISQKPSRDICQRGTSLTIQCQVDSQVTMMFWYRQQPGQSLTLIATANQGSEATYESGFVIDKFPISRPNLTFSTLTVSNMSPEDSSIYLCSVGTKSITEAFFGQGTRLTVV.

This clonotype was recorded many times. V gene TRBV5-1 combines with J gene TRBJ2-1, with D hard to call. V lost 2 bases, J lost 6 bases, and 6 bases lay in between. CDR1 is SGHRS and CDR2 is YFSETQ in the germline V gene. The CDR3 consists of 12 residues. CDR3 in DNA: TGCGCCAGCAGCTTCCCCGGCAATGAGCAGTTCTTC. It yields the protein CASSFPGNEQFF.

This clonotype has only a few counts. J is TRBJ2-1 and V is TRBV5-1; the match to TRBD1 covers 9 bases. The length of the CDR3 is 17 residues. The V segment lost 0 bases and the J segment 4 bases; nucleotides outside the gene matches: 8. In germline, CDR1 is SGHRS, CDR2 YFSETQ. For the CDR3, the DNA is TGCGCCAGCAGCTTGGCCGTCGGGGACAGGGATTACAATGAGCAGTTCTTC. Its translation: CASSLAVGDRDYNEQFF.

V and J are TRBV7-3 and TRBJ2-2; weak D call: TRBD2 (6 bases). Trimming pared 7 bases from V and 6 bases from J, leaving 12 bases between. This CDR3 region has 13 residues. CDR1 is SGHTA and CDR2 is FQGTGA in the germline V gene. The DNA for the CDR3 is TGTGCCAGCAAGGAGGGGCCCCCCGGGGAGCTGTTTTTT. Amino acid sequence: CASKEGPPGELFF.

The chain has TRBV20-1 and TRBJ2-3, with D uncertain. This CDR3 spans 13 amino acids. The germline V and J ends were trimmed by 3 bases and 6 bases, with 13 bases remaining between them. Germline CDR1 reads DFQATT; CDR2 reads SNEGSKA (reference sequence). The CDR3 reads CSASDGFGDTQYF. The CDR3 nucleotides are TGCAGTGCTAGCGACGGCTTTGGGGATACGCAGTATTTT.

The table lists this clonotype with many counts. The chain carries TRBV20-1 and TRBJ2-1; no clear D. Germline loops: CDR1 DFQATT, CDR2 SNEGSKA (reference sequence). With 1 base removed from V and 4 bases from J, the gap between germline ends came to 11 bases. This CDR3 region has 14 residues. CDR3 sequence (DNA): TGCAGTGCTAGAGCGAGAAACAGTTACAATGAGCAGTTCTTC. Amino acids: CSARARNSYNEQFF.

This chain connects TRBV5-1 to TRBJ1-2; 8 bases match TRBD1. The trim removed 4 bases at V and 3 bases at J, leaving 2 bases unmatched. CDR3 length: 13 amino acids. The germline V gene has CDR1 SGHRS and CDR2 YFSETQ. Written as DNA, the CDR3 is TGCGCCAGCAGCCGGACAGGGTACTATGGCTACACCTTC. Protein: CASSRTGYYGYTF. Together with reference TRBV5-1 and TRBJ1-2, the CDR3 gives the full variable domain: KAGVTQTPRYLIKTRGQQVTLSCSPISGHRSVSWYQQTPGQGLQFLFEYFSETQRNKGNFPGRFSGRQFSNSRSEMNVSTLELGDSALYLCASSRTGYYGYTFGSGTRLTVV.

The chain carries TRBV6-2 or TRBV6-3 and TRBJ2-5; D remains ambiguous. Germline V gene lookup returns CDR1 MNHEY and CDR2 SVGEGT. The V and J ends lost 5 bases and 7 bases respectively, with 14 bases between them. The CDR3 is 13 amino acids. DNA for the CDR3: TGTGCCAGCAGTCCTCCCCCCGGCGGGACCCAGTACTTC. Amino acid sequence: CASSPPPGGTQYF.

The chain employs TRBV12-3 or TRBV12-4 and TRBJ2-1; D is ambiguous. The length of the CDR3 is 15 residues. Trimming shortened V by 0 bases and J by 6 bases, and 12 bases separated the two germline ends. In nucleotides, the CDR3 is TGTGCCAGCAGTTTAGCTGTCGGTTACCTCAATGAGCAGTTCTTC. Its translation: CASSLAVGYLNEQFF.

The rearrangement uses TRBV2 and TRBJ2-6; 8 bases are shared with TRBD1. J was trimmed by 0 bases and V by 4 bases; bases with no gene match: 5. CDR1 is SNHLY, CDR2 FYNNEI, per germline. This CDR3 region has 17 residues. This CDR3 is CASSGGQVSSGANVLTF. The CDR3 bases are TGTGCCAGCAGTGGGGGACAGGTTAGCTCTGGGGCCAACGTCCTGACTTTC.

The rearrangement links TRBV29-1 to TRBJ1-5; TRBD1 might be the D (6 bases). V lost 0 bases, J lost 7 bases, and 10 bases lay in between. The CDR3 runs 13 residues. The V gene's germline CDR1 is SQVTM and CDR2 ANQGSEA. CDR3 in amino acids: CSVEDGGGQPQHF. The CDR3 nucleotides read TGCAGCGTTGAAGATGGAGGGGGGCAGCCCCAGCATTTT. The full variable domain, its missing parts supplied by reference TRBV29-1 and TRBJ1-5, is SAVISQKPSRDICQRGTSLTIQCQVDSQVTMMFWYRQQPGQSLTLIATANQGSEATYESGFVIDKFPISRPNLTFSTLTVSNMSPEDSSIYLCSVEDGGGQPQHFGDGTRLSIL.

This clonotype has just a few counts. The chain links TRBV27 to TRBJ2-5; D gene uncertain. This CDR3 region has 13 residues. The germline V gene encodes CDR1 MNHEY and CDR2 SMNVEV (reference sequence). V was cut by 6 bases and J by 0 bases, with 8 bases left in between. DNA for the CDR3: TGTGCCAGCAGCTTGACGGACCAAGAGACCCAGTACTTC. It codes for CASSLTDQETQYF.

V gene TRBV9 combines with J gene TRBJ2-2, with D possibly being TRBD1 (5 bases). Germline-derived CDR1 and CDR2 are SGDLS and YYNGEE. V was shortened by 3 bases and J by 1 base, with 10 bases between the two germline ends. The CDR3 consists of 15 residues. CDR3 residues: CASSDWGGNTGELFF. Here the CDR3 DNA reads TGTGCCAGCAGCGATTGGGGCGGGAACACCGGGGAGCTGTTTTTT.

This clonotype was seen more than once but under ten times. One end of the junction fails to match germline, which may point to a read error. The chain is built from TRBV19 and TRBJ1-1, with D possibly TRBD1 on 5 matching bases. CDR1 LNHDA and CDR2 SQIVND come from the germline V gene (reference sequence). The CDR3 is made up of 14 amino acids. The CDR3 reads CASSLETANTEAFF. DNA of the CDR3: TGTGCCAGTAGTTTAGAGACAGCGAACACTGAAGCTTTCTTT.

This clonotype was counted between two and nine times. J is TRBJ2-1 and V is TRBV7-2; D might be TRBD1 or TRBD2, each matching 5 bases. CDR3 length: 14 amino acids. With 1 base removed from V and 8 bases from J, the gap between germline ends came to 12 bases. Germline-derived CDR1 and CDR2 are SGHTA and FQGNSA. CDR3 coding DNA: TGTGCCAGCAGCTTAGTTATAGTGGGGGATGAGCAGTTCTTC. Its translation is CASSLVIVGDEQFF. Variable domain in full (rest from reference TRBV7-2 and TRBJ2-1): GAGVSQSPSNKVTEKGKDVELRCDPISGHTALYWYRQSLGQGLEFLIYFQGNSAPDKSGLPSDRFSAERTGGSVSTLTIQRTQQEDSAVYLCASSLVIVGDEQFFGPGTRLTVL.

V and J are TRBV24-1 and TRBJ2-2, with D perhaps matching TRBD2 (5 bases). The germline CDR1 and CDR2 sequences are KGHDR and SFDVKD. V was shortened by 7 bases and J by 4 bases, with 6 bases between the two germline ends. CDR3 length: 12 residues. The CDR3 loop reads CATSGVTGELFF. In DNA form, the CDR3 reads TGTGCCACCAGCGGGGTCACCGGGGAGCTGTTTTTT.

In this sample, this clonotype turned up a few times. This chain joins TRBV7-2 and TRBJ2-7; the D is unclear. Germline lookup yields CDR1 SGHTA and CDR2 FQGNSA. This CDR3 is built from 13 residues. The V end was cut by 2 bases, the J end by 6 bases, with 11 bases between. CDR3 nucleotides: TGTGCCAGCAGCTTACCCAGCGCTCCCGAGCAGTACTTC. It specifies CASSLPSAPEQYF.

The V and J genes are TRBV24-1 and TRBJ2-3, with a weak D call TRBD2 (5 bases). Deletions cut 4 bases from V and 0 bases from J, with 16 bases between. CDR1 and CDR2 (germline): KGHDR, SFDVKD. This CDR3 comprises 17 residues. The CDR3 sequence: CATSDPMLGSSTDTQYF. DNA for the CDR3: TGTGCCACCAGTGACCCCATGTTGGGGAGTAGCACAGATACGCAGTATTTT.

The V gene is TRBV7-3, the J gene TRBJ2-3; D might be TRBD2 (5 bases). The germline gives CDR1 SGHTA, CDR2 FQGTGA. Trimming removed 2 bases at V and 4 bases at J, with 13 bases between. The CDR3 spans 15 residues. In nucleotides, the CDR3 is TGTGCCAGCAGCTTAGTGGCGGGCACCCCAGATACGCAGTATTTT. Translating gives CASSLVAGTPDTQYF.

This clonotype was picked up a small number of times. The chain combines TRBV12-3 or TRBV12-4 with TRBJ2-7; 9 nucleotides line up with TRBD1. V shed 5 bases and J 2 bases; nucleotides not matched to a gene: 13. This CDR3 spans 17 amino acids. As DNA, the CDR3 is TGTGCCAGCAGTCCAAATCTGGGACAGGGAATCCCCTACGAGCAGTACTTC. Translation gives CASSPNLGQGIPYEQYF.

The sample holds a few counts of this clonotype. The genes are TRBV5-1 and TRBJ1-3; TRBD1 agrees at 8 bases. The CDR3 is made up of 14 amino acids. Looked up from germline, CDR1 is SGHRS and CDR2 is YFSETQ. J gave up 7 bases and V 0 bases, and 3 bases lay outside the gene matches. CDR3 residues: CASSLEGQENTIYF. The CDR3 bases are TGCGCCAGCAGCTTGGAGGGACAGGAGAACACCATATATTTT.

This clonotype was seen ten or more times. The genes are TRBV27 and TRBJ2-7; tentative D call: TRBD1 (5 bases). Per the germline V gene, CDR1 is MNHEY and CDR2 is SMNVEV (reference sequence). This CDR3 region has 16 residues. The V end was cut by 4 bases, the J end by 0 bases, with 16 bases between. DNA of the CDR3: TGTGCCAGCAGTTCATATAGGGTTGGACACTCCTACGAGCAGTACTTC. This codes for CASSSYRVGHSYEQYF.

CDR3 protein: CASRKDKNTGELFF. The CDR3 nucleotides are TGTGCCAGCAGGAAGGACAAGAACACCGGGGAGCTGTTTTTT. The rearrangement joins TRBV12-3 or TRBV12-4 to TRBJ2-2; TRBD1 is a possible D gene (5 bases). The ends were cut back, 6 bases at V and 1 base at J, with 9 bases in the middle. This CDR3 has 14 amino acids.

This clonotype was found a few times. The rearrangement joins TRBV20-1 to TRBJ2-1; 12 positions agree with TRBD2. V dropped 3 bases and J dropped 1; count of bases not matched to a gene: 7. The length of the CDR3 is 17 residues. Germline lookup yields CDR1 DFQATT and CDR2 SNEGSKA (reference sequence). The CDR3 DNA sequence: TGCAGTGCTAGGGCTAGCGGGGGGGCAGGGTCCTACAATGAGCAGTTCTTC. Amino acid sequence: CSARASGGAGSYNEQFF.